Listed below are T cell receptor beta chains from one sample, sequenced in a study of blood T cells in healthy people across ages. TCRdb re-called the 5' RACE reads with MiXCR, one entry per CDR3 protein. The data contain about 800,000 distinct CDR3 sequences, 25% of them seen just once; the ten biggest clones take up approximately 3.7%. The data also belong to a second study, concerning T cells of mothers and their children.

The sample taken for sequencing was blood. The receptors were gathered from a boy aged 5-17 years in good health. Both conserved end residues are part of each CDR3. Fields, in order: V gene, D gene, J gene, clone size, CDR3 protein, CDR3 DNA. D genes are given only for firm matches. Clone size is given for some rows only: seen once, a few or many times, or a class if the clone is expanded.

>TRBV30|.|TRBJ1-4|.
CAWSVGTRREKLFF
TGTGCCTGGAGTGTTGGGACCAGAAGGGAAAAACTGTTTTTT
>TRBV7-9|.|TRBJ2-5|.
CASSWDGTVKYQETQYF
TGTGCCAGCAGCTGGGACGGGACGGTTAAGTACCAAGAGACCCAGTACTTC
>TRBV4-3|.|TRBJ1-3|few
CASSPGADPGNTIYF
TGCGCCAGCAGCCCAGGGGCCGACCCTGGAAACACCATATATTTT
>TRBV7-2|.|TRBJ2-6|few
CASSLPGRTGANVLTF
TGTGCCAGCAGCTTACCAGGGAGGACTGGGGCCAACGTCCTGACTTTC
>TRBV20-1|.|TRBJ2-7|.
CSATGDGRVLYEQYF
TGCAGTGCCACGGGGGATGGTCGGGTTTTGTACGAGCAGTACTTC
>TRBV29-1|.|TRBJ2-2|.
CSVAQGNTGELFF
TGCAGCGTTGCACAGGGCAACACCGGGGAGCTGTTTTTT
>TRBV27|TRBD1|TRBJ2-7|.
CASRTGIPYEQYF
TGTGCCAGCCGGACAGGGATACCCTACGAGCAGTACTTC
>TRBV4-3|.|TRBJ2-3|.
CASSQVVTDTQYF
TGCGCCAGCAGCCAAGTGGTCACAGATACGCAGTATTTT
>TRBV12-3/TRBV12-4|TRBD1|TRBJ2-7|.
CASRTGGGGYEQYF
TGTGCCAGCAGGACAGGGGGCGGAGGATACGAGCAGTACTTC
>TRBV10-3|.|TRBJ1-1|.
CAIGPGHPNTEAFF
TGTGCCATCGGGCCGGGACACCCGAACACTGAAGCTTTCTTT
>TRBV7-2|.|TRBJ2-7|.
CASSLVNSGQQYF
TGTGCCAGCAGCTTAGTAAATTCGGGACAGCAGTACTTC
>TRBV20-1|TRBD1|TRBJ1-4|few
CSAKRSTGVGELFF
TGCAGTGCTAAACGATCGACAGGGGTAGGGGAACTGTTTTTT
>TRBV20-1|.|TRBJ1-1|.
CSASSPGVDTEAFF
TGCAGTGCTAGCTCGCCAGGGGTGGACACTGAAGCTTTCTTT